What follows are 17 T cell receptor beta chains derived from one specimen sequenced in a study of chemoradiotherapy in HPV16-positive cancers. Sequencing used immunoSEQ multiplex PCR; TCRdb keeps in-frame clones, though not all of them. Of around 10,000 clones in the sample, roughly 70% were seen once. The specimen was obtained from a patient who underwent chemoradiotherapy. Receptors originate from a human donor with HPV-associated anogenital cancer.

The chain links TRBV30 to TRBJ1-1, with 9 positions matching TRBD1. Germline V gives CDR1 GTSNPN, CDR2 SVGIG (reference sequence). This CDR3 region has 14 residues. J gave up 6 bases and V 4 bases, and 9 bases lay outside the gene matches. This chain's CDR3 is CAWMGRDRVAEAFF. The CDR3 DNA reads TGTGCCTGGATGGGCCGGGACAGGGTGGCTGAAGCTTTCTTT.

V usage is TRBV10-2 and J usage is TRBJ1-6; D is ambiguous. V was pared by 10 bases and J by 0 bases, with 13 bases between. The CDR3 is made up of 15 amino acids. Looked up from germline, CDR1 is WSHSY and CDR2 is SAAADI. CDR3 DNA sequence: TGCGCCACCTTAGACCGACACTCCTATAATTCACCCCTCCACTTT. Translation gives CATLDRHSYNSPLHF.

This clone was seen only a few times. The J gene is TRBJ1-1, the V gene TRBV5-1; TRBD1 matches 8 bases. Germline V gene data show CDR1 as SGHRS and CDR2 as YFSETQ. V lost 3 bases and J lost 2; bases outside the gene matches: 6. This CDR3 contains 15 residues. The CDR3 sequence is CASSSDGQGNTEAFF. The CDR3 DNA is TGCGCCAGCAGCTCCGACGGACAGGGAAACACTGAAGCTTTCTTT.

This clone occurred a few times. The chain couples TRBV7-2 to TRBJ2-3; a possible D gene is TRBD2 (7 bases). The CDR3 runs to 15 residues. Trimming cost V 5 bases and J 2 bases, with 14 bases left between them. Looked up from germline, CDR1 is SGHTA and CDR2 is FQGNSA. In nucleotides, the CDR3 is TGTGCCAGCAGCCTGGGGGGGCGTAACACAGATACGCAGTATTTT. This sequence encodes CASSLGGRNTDTQYF.

The V call is TRBV5-4, the J call TRBJ2-2, with 10 bases fitting TRBD1. Germline V CDR1 and CDR2: SGHNT, YYREEE (reference sequence). With V trimmed by 6 bases and J by 5 bases, 4 bases remained unmatched. The CDR3 is 14 residues long. CDR3 nucleotide sequence: TGTGCCAGCACAACGGACAGGGGGACCGGGGAGCTGTTTTTT. It encodes CASTTDRGTGELFF. Full variable domain (remainder filled in from reference TRBV5-4 and TRBJ2-2): ETGVTQSPTHLIKTRGQQVTLRCSSQSGHNTVSWYQQALGQGPQFIFQYYREEENGRGNFPPRFSGLQFPNYSSELNVNALELDDSALYLCASTTDRGTGELFFGEGSRLTVL.

CDR3 amino acids: CASSLYRAQPQHF. The CDR3 DNA follows: TGTGCCAGCAGCTTATACCGGGCCCAGCCCCAGCATTTT. The rearrangement joins TRBV7-2 to TRBJ1-5; D call uncertain. This CDR3 comprises 13 residues. Germline CDR1 SGHTA, CDR2 FQGNSA. V was pared by 2 bases and J by 7 bases, with 9 bases between.

The V gene is TRBV19, the J gene TRBJ1-5; 8 bases agree with TRBD1. Germline CDR1 is LNHDA and CDR2 is SQIVND (reference sequence). The CDR3 has 15 residues. V lost 5 bases to trimming and J lost 1 base; unmatched junction nucleotides: 4. The CDR3 loop is CASSGRQGSNQPQHF. In DNA, the CDR3 is TGTGCCAGTAGTGGGAGACAGGGGAGCAATCAGCCCCAGCATTTT.

Only one count was recorded for this clone. The gene calls are TRBV2 and TRBJ2-3, with D unresolved. CDR3 size: 16 residues. Between the trimmed V and J ends, which lost 8 bases and 4 bases, there was a span of 22 bases. Germline V lookup: CDR1 SNHLY, CDR2 FYNNEI. In nucleotides, the CDR3 is TGTGCCAGCCTGGGTCTGGGATCTAAAACGGCAGATACGCAGTATTTT. It encodes CASLGLGSKTADTQYF.

This chain links TRBV6-1 with TRBJ2-7, with D possibly TRBD1 on 5 matching bases. Per the germline V gene, CDR1 is MNHNS and CDR2 is SASEGT. The V and J ends lost 10 bases and 2 bases respectively, with 9 bases between them. The CDR3 spans 11 residues. The CDR3 protein is CAIGQTYEQYF. The DNA for the CDR3 is TGTGCCATAGGACAAACCTACGAGCAGTACTTC.

The chain carries TRBV2 and TRBJ2-2; 9 positions match TRBD2. Germline V lookup: CDR1 SNHLY, CDR2 FYNNEI. With 4 bases clipped from V and 6 bases from J, the junction kept 6 bases outside the gene matches. The CDR3 length is 15 residues. CDR3 DNA sequence: TGTGCCAGCAGTGCTCGCGGGGGGGCCCCCGGGGAGCTGTTTTTT. Protein sequence: CASSARGGAPGELFF.

This clone showed up just once. The chain employs TRBV19 and TRBJ1-1; 8 bases fit TRBD1. Germline-derived CDR1 and CDR2 are LNHDA and SQIVND (reference sequence). The CDR3 extends over 16 amino acids. V trimming: 4 bases; J trimming: 0 bases; junction bases outside the gene matches: 7. The CDR3 nucleotides read TGTGCCAGTAGTAGTTCGCCGACAGGGGTGAACACTGAAGCTTTCTTT. Its protein product is CASSSSPTGVNTEAFF.

This chain links TRBV4-3 with TRBJ1-2; D is uncertain. Germline CDR1 LGHNA, CDR2 YSLEER. There are 15 residues in the CDR3. V gave up 0 bases and J gave up 0 bases, with 8 bases separating them. This CDR3 reads CASSQDDGTNYGYTF. The CDR3 bases are TGCGCCAGCAGCCAAGATGACGGGACTAACTATGGCTACACCTTC.

J is TRBJ1-1 and V is TRBV7-2; no clear D. V lost 5 bases, J lost 1 base, and 14 bases lay in between. Per germline, CDR1 SGHTA and CDR2 FQGNSA. The length of the CDR3 is 15 residues. The CDR3 DNA sequence: TGTGCCAGCAGCCTTACGACTTACTGGAACACTGAAGCTTTCTTT. Protein: CASSLTTYWNTEAFF.

The rearrangement uses TRBV5-1 and TRBJ1-5; no clear D gene. The germline CDR1 and CDR2 sequences are SGHRS and YFSETQ. The CDR3 totals 14 residues. Trimming cost V 0 bases and J 0 bases, with 4 bases left between them. The CDR3 is CASSLEGSNQPQHF. The CDR3 DNA is TGCGCCAGCAGCTTGGAGGGTAGCAATCAGCCCCAGCATTTT.

The chain couples TRBV4-1 to TRBJ2-2; the match to TRBD1 covers 7 bases. V lost 5 bases and J lost 3; bases outside the gene matches: 6. Germline lookup yields CDR1 MGHRA and CDR2 YSYEKL. CDR3 length equals 15 residues. In DNA, the CDR3 is TGCGCCAGCAGCGAGGACAGGTCCTACACCGGGGAGCTGTTTTTT. Protein sequence: CASSEDRSYTGELFF.

The gene calls are TRBV6-1 and TRBJ1-6; no firm D call. The CDR3 length is 13 residues. Trimming took off 6 bases at V and 3 bases at J, with 6 bases between the two ends. Germline V gene data show CDR1 as MNHNS and CDR2 as SASEGT. The CDR3 sequence: CASRLSYNSPLHF. The CDR3 DNA is TGTGCCAGCAGACTGAGCTATAATTCACCCCTCCACTTT.

J is TRBJ2-7 and V is TRBV29-1; D gene ambiguous. Germline CDR1 SQVTM, CDR2 ANQGSEA. This CDR3 is built from 11 residues. The germline V and J ends were trimmed by 0 bases and 8 bases, with 8 bases remaining between them. CDR3 bases: TGCAGCGTTGAAGAGTCCGGTCAGCAGTACTTC. It encodes CSVEESGQQYF.